The next 4 T cell receptor beta chains were all read from a single sample in a study of cytomegalovirus exposure and HLA in healthy donors. The data were produced by immunoSEQ multiplex PCR, yet TCRdb's version contains in-frame clones alone and is incomplete. This sample has roughly 70,000 clones, with around 96% found just once. Source material: PBMCs. These receptors all come from a man between 18 and 29 years old in good health and CMV-seronegative.

The chain recombines TRBV27 with TRBJ1-1; D remains ambiguous. This CDR3 is 13 amino acids long. V was trimmed by 1 base and J by 2 bases, leaving 5 bases between them. Germline CDR1 MNHEY, CDR2 SMNVEV (reference sequence). The CDR3 DNA is TGTGCCAGCAGTTTATTCAAAAACACTGAAGCTTTCTTT. This codes for CASSLFKNTEAFF.

V usage is TRBV6-1 and J usage is TRBJ1-1; 7 bases map to TRBD1. CDR1 MNHNS and CDR2 SASEGT come from the germline V gene. Trimming removed 2 bases from V and 1 base from J; junction bases left unmatched: 4. The CDR3 covers 15 residues. CDR3 in amino acids: CASSETRGRNTEAFF. In DNA, the CDR3 is TGTGCCAGCAGTGAAACGAGGGGGCGGAACACTGAAGCTTTCTTT.

The chain has TRBV14 and TRBJ2-7, with TRBD2 identical over 8 bases. The V segment lost 4 bases and the J segment 0 bases; nucleotides outside the gene matches: 8. Germline-derived CDR1 and CDR2 are SGHDN and FVKESK. This CDR3 comprises 16 residues. CDR3 in amino acids: CASSPLLAGLSYEQYF. CDR3 nucleotide sequence: TGTGCCAGCAGCCCCCTTTTAGCGGGGCTCTCCTACGAGCAGTACTTC.

V is TRBV5-6 and J is TRBJ1-1, with D maybe TRBD1 (5 bases). The ends were cut back, 0 bases at V and 4 bases at J, with 19 bases in the middle. Germline CDR1 reads SGHDT; CDR2 reads YYEEEE. The CDR3 runs 17 residues. CDR3 nucleotide sequence: TGTGCCAGCAGCTTGGAAGCGGGCTTCGGGGGGTTCACTGAAGCTTTCTTT. Its translation is CASSLEAGFGGFTEAFF.